This TCR beta chain was retrieved from a study of blood T cell repertoires in COVID-19. About the research overall: There were acute and convalescent COVID-19 samples, and they came from the United States, Italy and Spain. Sample material is recorded as cDNA or gDNA derived from T cells, B-cell-depleted T cells, or PBMCs.

TCRdb keeps only in-frame clones here, not all; method: immunoSEQ multiplex PCR. The sample has some 130,000 clones, about 81% seen once. V lost 5 bases and J lost 4; bases outside the gene matches: 10. The CDR3 totals 15 residues. The germline gives CDR1 SNHLY, CDR2 FYNNEI. The sequence came from a man aged 40-50 years with acute COVID-19. Sequencing used PBMCs or T cells enriched from blood (not recorded which). V gene TRBV2 combines with J gene TRBJ1-2; 7 nucleotides agree with TRBD1. The CDR3 reads CASSTNRGEGYGYTF. Written as DNA, the CDR3 is TGTGCCAGCAGTACTAACAGGGGAGAAGGCTATGGCTACACCTTC.